This T cell receptor (beta chain) was observed in a study of low-dose radiotherapy and immunotherapy resistance in tumors. Overall study context: It was 1 Gy per fraction every two weeks that Cohort 2 received, adding up to 13 Gy over 26 weeks.

V lost 10 bases to trimming and J lost 5 bases; unmatched junction nucleotides: 3. The germline V gene has CDR1 MDHEN and CDR2 SYDVKM. The CDR3 contains 12 residues. Alpha- and beta-chain coverage of first-strand cDNA came from TRAV- and TRBV-specific primers. The authors amplified TCRs for about 20 PCR cycles with a constant-region primer and a V-primer adapter. TCRdb re-called the reads with MiXCR, one entry per CDR3 protein. The table shows approximately 84,000 distinct CDR3 sequences, with around 17% occurring only once. As for time point: after trial treatment. Sample treatment: LDRT plus nivolumab, ipilimumab, low-dose cyclophosphamide and aspirin (RACIN trial).

The V gene is TRBV28, the J gene TRBJ2-5, with TRBD2 matching 11 bases. The source material was PBMCs, sampled after low-dose radiotherapy plus immunotherapy. The source is a male donor with prostate cancer. CDR3 DNA sequence: TGTGCCACCCGACTAGCGGGGGAGACCCAGTACTTC. It translates to CATRLAGETQYF. Together with reference TRBV28 and TRBJ2-5, the CDR3 gives the full variable domain: DVKVTQSSRYLVKRTGEKVFLECVQDMDHENMFWYRQDPGLGLRLIYFSYDVKMKEKGDIPEGYSVSREKKERFSLILESASTNQTSMYLCATRLAGETQYFGPGTRLLVL.